These 9 T cell receptor beta chains share one sample of origin, sequenced in a study of T cell clonality in common variable immunodeficiency. Generated by immunoSEQ multiplex PCR, the TCRdb table keeps only in-frame clones and is missing some. The sample includes about 21,000 clones, none of them occurring once. These receptors are not linked to any known antigen. Study-wide points: Fewer deletions and N-nucleotide insertions were reportedly seen in common variable immunodeficiency TCR beta sequences.

The sample taken for sequencing was peripheral blood mononuclear cells. These receptors originate from a human donor with common variable immunodeficiency.

This clone appeared a few times. A single base separates this from a much larger clone, so it may be a read error. The read terminates 3 residues ahead of where the CDR3 ends, so the germline J gene completes it. V is TRBV7-2 and J is TRBJ1-6, with 10 positions matching TRBD1. CDR1 and CDR2 from the germline V gene are SGHTA and FQGNSA. The CDR3 runs to 14 residues. The V gene end was trimmed by 5 bases and the J gene end by 10 bases; junction bases not matched to a gene: 5. The CDR3 spells CASSRDRGKSPLHF. The sequenced part of the CDR3 DNA is TGTGCCAGCAGCCGGGACAGGGGAAAGTCACCC.

This clone has a count of ten or more. The read halts 3 residues ahead of the CDR3 end, with the missing end drawn from the germline J gene. The V gene is TRBV3-1 (or the pseudogene TRBV3-2), the J gene TRBJ2-1, with 7 bases matching TRBD1. Germline CDR1 is LGHDT and CDR2 is YNNKEL (reference sequence). With V trimmed by 4 bases and J by 1 base, 7 bases remained unmatched. The CDR3 covers 16 residues. CDR3: CASSLLQGESYNEQFF. The sequenced CDR3 bases are TGTGCCAGCAGCCTTCTTCAGGGGGAGTCCTACAATGAG.

In this sample, this clone turned up many times. The CDR3 goes on 3 residues after the read ends, and that part is filled in from the germline J gene. The chain is built from TRBV7-6 and TRBJ2-1, with 9 bases matching TRBD1. The CDR3 has 16 amino acids. Germline V gives CDR1 SGHVS, CDR2 FNYEAQ. The junction had 6 bases not matched to a gene; V was cut back by 5 bases and J by 1 base. Partial CDR3 DNA: TGTGCCAGCAGCAGCAAACAGGGGGCTTCCTACAATGAG. This gives the protein CASSSKQGASYNE. The whole CDR3 protein is CASSSKQGASYNEQFF. The full variable domain, rest sourced from reference TRBV7-6 and TRBJ2-1, is GAGVSQSPRYKVTKRGQDVALRCDPISGHVSLYWYRQALGQGPEFLTYFNYEAQQDKSGLPNDRFSAERPEGSISTLTIQRTEQRDSAMYRCASSSKQGASYNEQFFGPGTRLTVL.

This clone was counted ten times or more. The missing CDR3 end, 3 residues past where the read stops, is filled in from the germline J gene. The rearrangement uses TRBV19 and TRBJ1-2, with D maybe TRBD1 (5 bases). The CDR3 loop spans 15 amino acids. In germline, CDR1 is LNHDA, CDR2 SQIVND (reference sequence). Trimming removed 5 bases from V and 4 bases from J, with 17 bases in between. This chain's CDR3 is CASSPLAGHVYGYTF. The CDR3 DNA, read in part, is TGTGCCAGTAGTCCCCTGGCAGGGCACGTCTATGGC.

This clone was seen a few times. The read comes to an end 3 residues before the CDR3 does, leaving the germline J gene to fill in the end. V gene TRBV29-1 combines with J gene TRBJ1-5; D is perhaps TRBD1 (6 bases). Deletions cut 5 bases from V and 2 bases from J, with 13 bases between. The germline gives CDR1 SQVTM, CDR2 ANQGSEA. The CDR3 contains 14 residues. The chain's CDR3 is CSVSQGLGNQPQHF. The part of the CDR3 DNA that was read is TGCAGCGTTTCTCAGGGGCTAGGCAATCAGCCC.

This clone was counted ten times or more. The CDR3 end falls 3 residues outside the read, so it is completed with the germline J gene. The V call is TRBV19, the J call TRBJ2-1, with D tentatively TRBD2 (6 bases). The CDR3 consists of 15 residues. Germline lookup yields CDR1 LNHDA and CDR2 SQIVND (reference sequence). The V end lost 3 bases, the J end lost 4 bases, and 13 bases lay between the germline ends. CDR3 DNA (partial): TGTGCCAGTAGTATGCCCGGGACTCAATACAATGAG. Residues: CASSMPGTQYNE. The whole CDR3 sequence reads CASSMPGTQYNEQFF.

This clone was counted ten times or more. The observed sequence ends 3 residues before the CDR3 terminus, with the missing tail filled in from the germline J gene. The rearrangement uses TRBV5-1 and TRBJ2-3; 12 positions agree with TRBD1. With 4 bases clipped from V and 3 bases from J, the junction kept 9 bases outside the gene matches. The length of the CDR3 is 17 residues. Germline V gives CDR1 SGHRS, CDR2 YFSETQ. The CDR3 spells CASSKYGTGGPTDTQYF. Partial CDR3 DNA: TGCGCCAGCAGCAAATACGGGACAGGGGGCCCGACAGATACG.

This clone has a count of ten or more. The DNA ends 3 residues before the CDR3 does, and the rest of the CDR3 is filled in from the germline J gene. The V call is TRBV5-1, the J call TRBJ2-7; the D gene is possibly TRBD1 (6 bases). The V and J ends lost 3 bases and 0 bases respectively, with 16 bases between them. Germline V lookup: CDR1 SGHRS, CDR2 YFSETQ. The CDR3 is 16 amino acids. CDR3 in amino acids: CASSSGNRVDSYEQYF. The DNA read from the CDR3 is TGCGCCAGCAGCTCAGGAAACAGGGTAGACTCCTACGAG.

There are many counts of this clone. The read ends 3 residues early relative to the CDR3; the germline J gene fills the gap. The V and J genes are TRBV7-2 and TRBJ1-4; no reliable D call. Germline lookup yields CDR1 SGHTA and CDR2 FQGNSA. The CDR3 consists of 14 residues. With 5 bases removed from V and 5 bases from J, the gap between germline ends came to 12 bases. The chain's CDR3 is CASSTRTVNEKLFF. Partial CDR3 DNA: TGTGCCAGCAGCACCCGCACGGTCAATGAAAAA.